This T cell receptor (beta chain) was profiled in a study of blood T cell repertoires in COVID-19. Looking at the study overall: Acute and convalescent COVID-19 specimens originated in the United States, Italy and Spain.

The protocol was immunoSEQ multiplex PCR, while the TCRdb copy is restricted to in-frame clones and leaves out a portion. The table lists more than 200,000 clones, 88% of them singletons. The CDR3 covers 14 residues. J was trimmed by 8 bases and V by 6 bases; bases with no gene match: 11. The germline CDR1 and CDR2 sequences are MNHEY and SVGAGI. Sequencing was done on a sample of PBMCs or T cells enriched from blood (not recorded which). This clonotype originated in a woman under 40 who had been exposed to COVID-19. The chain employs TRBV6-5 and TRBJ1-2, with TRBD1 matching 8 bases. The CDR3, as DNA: TGTGCCAGCAGCTACCAAACAGGGGGTAGCGGCTACACCTTC. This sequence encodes CASSYQTGGSGYTF.